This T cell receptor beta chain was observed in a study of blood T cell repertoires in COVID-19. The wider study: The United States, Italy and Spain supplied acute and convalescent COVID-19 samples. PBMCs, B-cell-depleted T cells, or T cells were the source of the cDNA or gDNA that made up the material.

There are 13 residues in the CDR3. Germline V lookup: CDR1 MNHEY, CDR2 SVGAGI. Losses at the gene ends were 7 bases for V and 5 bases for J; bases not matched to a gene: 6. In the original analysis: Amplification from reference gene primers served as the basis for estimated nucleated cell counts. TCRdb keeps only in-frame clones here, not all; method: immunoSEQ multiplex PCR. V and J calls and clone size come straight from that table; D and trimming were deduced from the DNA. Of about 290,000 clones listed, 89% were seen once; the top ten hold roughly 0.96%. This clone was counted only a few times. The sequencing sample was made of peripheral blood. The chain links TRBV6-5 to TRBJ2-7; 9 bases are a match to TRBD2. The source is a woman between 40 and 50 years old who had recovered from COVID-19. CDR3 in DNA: TGTGCCAGCATGCCTAGCGGGACCGACGAGCAGTACTTC. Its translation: CASMPSGTDEQYF.